Reported below is one T cell receptor (beta chain). The sample holds one count of this clone. No cognate antigen has been identified for it. There are no base qualities to consult, and no much larger clone falls within one base. The sample's time point, from its label and the paper: baseline before first vaccination. Vaccinee samples came from UK trials COV001 and COV002, including a single-blind randomized controlled phase 2/3 trial of AZD1222 (ChAdOx1 nCoV-19) in healthy adults. For TCRbeta chain sequencing, PBMC samples from trial participants were taken at day 0 and at day 28 after the second dose. CDR1 and CDR2, looked up from the germline V gene, are SGDLS and YYNGEE. From its cysteine to its phenylalanine, the CDR3 spans 18 amino acids. Of all the DNA, just the CDR3 is kept, 54 bases in frame from base 1. V is clipped by 0 bases and J by 1 base, and the sequence between their germline boundaries is 19 bases long.

The sample comes from a study of T cell responses to AZD1222 COVID-19 vaccine (dated by TCRdb to the early 2020s). Study-wide context: Because spike-specific TCR depth and breadth did not differ between the two schedules, AZD1222 recipients who got a second dose at roughly 4 weeks were pooled with those who got a second dose at roughly 12 weeks. A total of over 230 trial participants underwent TCR sequencing, of whom 200 to 220 had received two doses of AZD1222 and about 25 had received two doses of the MenACWY control vaccine. Trial participants were enrolled by age into 18-55, 56-69 and 70-plus year subgroups, with 148, 28 and 57 TCR-sequenced participants respectively. The paper's findings and limits, for the study overall: Vaccine-associated CD4 TCRs spanned the whole spike protein, with dominant responses in regions 160-218 and 743-854. Only a handful of AZD1222 recipients were SARS-CoV-2 seropositive at baseline, limiting conclusions about previously exposed vaccinees. Participants were mostly white British, with more females than males. The authors suggested clonal diversity may have been underestimated. Spike-specific TCR breadth and depth rose significantly after two AZD1222 doses compared with day 0 and with MenACWY recipients. The 56-69-year group was small, and its depth increase did not reach significance, likely because of low power. No day 14 peak-response samples were available, so repertoires were characterized only after the peak T cell response. Reportedly, almost half of the unique spike-specific TCRs recognized epitopes lying outside the regions that are mutated in the B.1.351 and B.1.1.7 variants.

The CDR3 regions of human TCRbeta chains were analyzed by immunosequencing. In the source study's methods: TCRs in the repertoires were compared against a reference library of SARS-CoV-2-specific TCRs that had been generated with the MIRA antigen-specificity platform. Breadth was defined as the fraction of unique TCRs that were SARS-CoV-2-associated. Depth was defined as the fraction of total T cells that were SARS-CoV-2-associated. Using the MIRA data, each spike-specific TCR was assigned both to the spike region to which the TCR was reactive and to a CD4 or CD8 class. Log10-transformed breadth and depth values were compared by one-way ANOVA with Sidak's multiple comparisons tests. This is the immuneACCESS table as TCRdb keeps it, with only in-frame sequences that have V and J called. A part of the clones is gone; compared with another copy, unresolved V genes explain less than half, and the rest is unexplained. V, J and clone size reflect that table, while D and trimming were determined from the DNA. The sample table holds about 97,000 clones, of which more than 85% were seen once. Approximately 7.5% of the sample comes from the top ten.

The sequencing used peripheral blood, collected on day 0 of AZD1222 vaccination. The sequence links TRBV9 to TRBJ1-1; the D gene is not confidently resolved. This receptor was taken from an adult in good health. The CDR3 protein is CASSVGFESGKRNTEAFF. Read as DNA, the sequence is TGTGCCAGCAGCGTAGGATTCGAATCCGGGAAAAGGAACACTGAAGCTTTCTTT.